These T cell receptor beta chains were read from a single sample in a study of human T cells and chemical hapten exposure. TCRdb re-called the RACE reads through MiXCR, storing one row per CDR3 protein. In the table there are approximately 86,000 distinct CDR3 sequences, approximately 11% of which are singletons. This specimen was whole blood, taken in connection with sensitization to the hapten diphenylcyclopropenone (DPC). The receptors come from a woman aged 25-40 years with alopecia areata. Some clones in this sample may be carry-over from other donors' samples. Each CDR3 is given with its conserved first and last residue. A D gene is named only where the DNA matches it firmly. Where a row states a size, it is once, few, many or the class of an expanded clone; other rows omit it.

J gene: TRBJ2-2; clone size: few; V gene: TRBV29-1; CDR3 length: 12; D gene: NA; CDR3 DNA: TGCAGCGTTCACAGGGACACCGGGGAGCTGTTTTTT; CDR3 protein: CSVHRDTGELFF
J gene: TRBJ2-1; clone size: few; V gene: TRBV21-1; CDR3 length: 20; D gene: NA; CDR3 DNA: TGTGCCAGCAGCTATTACCAAGAGGCTAGCGGGGGTGTCTCCTACAATGAGCAGTTCTTC; CDR3 protein: CASSYYQEASGGVSYNEQFF
J gene: TRBJ1-1; clone size: NA; V gene: TRBV12-3/TRBV12-4; CDR3 length: 14; D gene: NA; CDR3 DNA: TGTGCCAGCAGCCGTATTACAGGGTCCACTGAAGCTTTCTTT; CDR3 protein: CASSRITGSTEAFF
J gene: TRBJ2-3; clone size: many; V gene: TRBV28; CDR3 length: 16; D gene: TRBD1; CDR3 DNA: TGTGCCAGCAGTCCTTCCTCCGGACAGGGATTAGATACGCAGTATTTT; CDR3 protein: CASSPSSGQGLDTQYF
J gene: TRBJ2-1; clone size: NA; V gene: TRBV29-1; CDR3 length: 14; D gene: NA; CDR3 DNA: TGCAGCGTTGAAGATCTGCGGGAAAGGGGTGAGCAGTTCTTC; CDR3 protein: CSVEDLRERGEQFF
J gene: TRBJ1-1; clone size: many; V gene: TRBV6-2/TRBV6-3; CDR3 length: 16; D gene: NA; CDR3 DNA: TGTGCCAGCAGTTGGAGGGCAGATACGTCGAACAGGGAAGCTTTCTTT; CDR3 protein: CASSWRADTSNREAFF
J gene: TRBJ2-2; clone size: few; V gene: TRBV4-3; CDR3 length: 17; D gene: NA; CDR3 DNA: TGCGCCAGCAGCCAAGATATCGCTGATCAAGGGACCGAGGAGCTGTTTTTT; CDR3 protein: CASSQDIADQGTEELFF
J gene: TRBJ1-1; clone size: few; V gene: TRBV20-1; CDR3 length: 14; D gene: TRBD1; CDR3 DNA: TGCAGTGCTAGAGGACCGGGACAGGACACTGAAGCTTTCTTT; CDR3 protein: CSARGPGQDTEAFF
J gene: TRBJ1-5; clone size: many; V gene: TRBV6-1; CDR3 length: 15; D gene: NA; CDR3 DNA: TGTGCCAGCAGTGGGGGAGGGTTGGGCAATCAGCCCCAGCATTTT; CDR3 protein: CASSGGGLGNQPQHF
J gene: TRBJ2-7; clone size: once; V gene: TRBV28; CDR3 length: 13; D gene: NA; CDR3 DNA: TGTGCTAGCAGACGCCCTCTCTCCTACGAGCAGTACTTC; CDR3 protein: CASRRPLSYEQYF
J gene: TRBJ2-6; clone size: many; V gene: TRBV4-3; CDR3 length: 17; D gene: NA; CDR3 DNA: TGCGCCAGCAGCCAAGATAGGTTGAACTCTGGGGCCAACGTCCTGACTTTC; CDR3 protein: CASSQDRLNSGANVLTF
J gene: TRBJ2-7; clone size: few; V gene: TRBV30; CDR3 length: 13; D gene: TRBD1; CDR3 DNA: TGTGCCTGGAAACCGGGACAGAGCTACGAGCAGTACTTC; CDR3 protein: CAWKPGQSYEQYF
J gene: TRBJ2-5; clone size: NA; V gene: TRBV19; CDR3 length: 13; D gene: TRBD2; CDR3 DNA: TGTGCCAGTAGCAGAGCGGGATGGGAGACCCAGTACTTC; CDR3 protein: CASSRAGWETQYF
J gene: TRBJ1-2; clone size: many; V gene: TRBV18; CDR3 length: 15; D gene: TRBD1; CDR3 DNA: TGTGCCAGCTCACCACGCTCAGGGACAGGGGATGGCTACACCTTC; CDR3 protein: CASSPRSGTGDGYTF
J gene: TRBJ1-1; clone size: NA; V gene: TRBV20-1; CDR3 length: 16; D gene: NA; CDR3 DNA: TGCAGTGCCCGTACAGGGATGGCGGGCATGAACACTGAAGCTTTCTTT; CDR3 protein: CSARTGMAGMNTEAFF
J gene: TRBJ2-7; clone size: few; V gene: TRBV6-5; CDR3 length: 14; D gene: TRBD1; CDR3 DNA: TGTGCCAGCAGTTACTCTCGGGACAGCTACGAGCAGTACTTC; CDR3 protein: CASSYSRDSYEQYF
J gene: TRBJ2-1; clone size: few; V gene: TRBV28; CDR3 length: 14; D gene: TRBD1; CDR3 DNA: TGTGCCAGCAGTCTGCAGGACAGGCCCAATGAGCAGTTCTTC; CDR3 protein: CASSLQDRPNEQFF
J gene: TRBJ1-4; clone size: many; V gene: TRBV20-1; CDR3 length: 13; D gene: NA; CDR3 DNA: TGCAGTGCCCTTAACGGACAAAATGAAAAACTGTTTTTT; CDR3 protein: CSALNGQNEKLFF
J gene: TRBJ2-7; clone size: many; V gene: TRBV6-2/TRBV6-3; CDR3 length: 14; D gene: TRBD2; CDR3 DNA: TGTGCCAGCCGTCCTAGCGGGGACTACTACGAGCAGTACTTC; CDR3 protein: CASRPSGDYYEQYF
J gene: TRBJ2-7; clone size: many; V gene: TRBV12-3/TRBV12-4; CDR3 length: 14; D gene: NA; CDR3 DNA: TGTGCCAGCAGTTTAGACCCGGGAAGCTACGAGCAGTACTTC; CDR3 protein: CASSLDPGSYEQYF
J gene: TRBJ2-7; clone size: NA; V gene: TRBV5-1; CDR3 length: 12; D gene: NA; CDR3 DNA: TGCGCCAGCAGCTTAGAAAAAGGCGAGCAGCACTTC; CDR3 protein: CASSLEKGEQHF
J gene: TRBJ2-6; clone size: few; V gene: TRBV28; CDR3 length: 14; D gene: NA; CDR3 DNA: TGTGCCACGACAGTGGGGTCTGGGGCCAACGTCCTGACTTTC; CDR3 protein: CATTVGSGANVLTF